This TCR beta chain was captured by sequencing in a study of vaccination effects on CD4 cells after COVID-19. Study outcomes and limitations: Late after vaccination, infection- and vaccine-induced clones showed marked clonal contraction.

Using immunoSEQ multiplex PCR, the repertoire was profiled, and TCRdb retains in-frame clones only, with some absent. This sample carries 35,000 to 45,000 clones, over 60% of them seen once, and the ten largest clones take around 3.5%. The culture ran for 10 days, and then CD4+ T cells were isolated. The person had PCR-confirmed SARS-CoV-2 infection between March and December 2020. Participants received two doses of either the BNT162b2 or mRNA-1273 vaccine. Researchers swapped half the medium for IL-2 medium on both days 3 and 7. The CDR3 is 13 amino acids. Trimming took 4 bases from V and 8 from J, leaving 13 bases between them. This clone was seen once. Antigen specificity is unknown.

This receptor was identified in a human donor who had a prior SARS-CoV-2 infection. The sequences come from CD4+ T cells from PBMCs cultured without peptide, collected after COVID-19 vaccination. J is TRBJ2-3 and V is TRBV12-3 or TRBV12-4; D is uncertain. The CDR3 DNA reads as TGTGCCAGCAGTTCCACCGGCCTTTCTACGCAGTATTTT. Its protein is CASSSTGLSTQYF.